This entry lists 21 T cell receptor beta chains sequenced from one sample in a study of T cells in Graves' hyperthyroidism and ophthalmopathy. RNA transcripts gave rise to amplified TCR beta CDR3 regions. The primer set for the first-round RT-PCR of the TCR CDR3 was HTBI. TCRdb re-derived calls from the multiplex PCR reads in MiXCR, one entry per CDR3 protein. Of around 760,000 distinct CDR3 sequences in the sample, approximately 36% are singletons; the top ten hold less than 40%. The sample consisted of blood. These receptors all come from a woman between 40 and 50 years old with Graves' hyperthyroidism.

CDR3 nucleotides: TGCGCCAGCAGCCCGGCGCTCGGGACAGGGGCGCATTTATCTGAAGCTTTCTTT. It yields the protein CASSPALGTGAHLSEAFF. The gene calls are TRBV5-1 and TRBJ1-1, with 10 bases aligning to TRBD1. V shed 4 bases, J shed 6 bases, and the junction held 18 bases outside the gene matches. The CDR3 is 18 amino acids. Germline CDR1 and CDR2: SGHRS and YFSETQ.

This clonotype was observed a few times. The chain recombines TRBV6-2 or TRBV6-3 with TRBJ2-5; D call uncertain. The CDR3 has 13 amino acids. Trimming removed 0 bases from V and 5 bases from J, with 7 bases in between. Germline loops: CDR1 MNHEY, CDR2 SVGEGT. The CDR3 reads CASSYSIMETQYF. The CDR3 DNA reads as TGTGCCAGCAGTTACTCTATAATGGAGACCCAGTACTTC.

V usage is TRBV5-8 and J usage is TRBJ1-2; possibly TRBD1 for D (5 bases). Per the germline V gene, CDR1 is SGHTS and CDR2 is YDEGEE. Trimming left V 1 base short and J 7 bases short, with 14 bases between. There are 14 residues in the CDR3. CDR3 nucleotides: TGTGCCAGCAGCTTGATGGTTCAGGGTAGTGGCTACACCTTC. It specifies CASSLMVQGSGYTF.

This chain joins TRBV20-1 and TRBJ1-2, with 7 bases fitting TRBD1. The germline V gene has CDR1 DFQATT and CDR2 SNEGSKA (reference sequence). This CDR3 spans 13 amino acids. After removal of 3 bases from V and 8 bases from J, the junction contained 9 bases not matched to a gene. CDR3 region: CSARAQGSSGYTF. DNA of the CDR3: TGCAGTGCTAGGGCACAGGGGAGTTCAGGCTACACCTTC.

Here the CDR3 reads CASSESATGNNQPQHF. The CDR3 coding sequence is TGCGCCAGCAGTGAGTCAGCAACAGGGAACAATCAGCCCCAGCATTTT. The J gene is TRBJ1-5, the V gene TRBV10-2, with D maybe TRBD1 (6 bases). This CDR3 has 16 residues. The V and J ends lost 0 bases and 3 bases respectively, with 12 bases between them. Germline CDR1 reads WSHSY; CDR2 reads SAAADI.

The J gene is TRBJ1-5, the V gene TRBV5-8, with 11 nucleotides matching TRBD1. The CDR3 has 19 amino acids. Losses at the gene ends were 4 bases for V and 4 bases for J; bases not matched to a gene: 16. From germline, CDR1 is SGHTS and CDR2 YDEGEE. The CDR3 nucleotides read TGTGCCAGCAGCGCCGGGACAGGGGGTGGGCACGGGCGGAATCAGCCCCAGCATTTT. Amino acids: CASSAGTGGGHGRNQPQHF.

This clonotype has more than one count but fewer than ten. A junction end diverges from the germline sequence, so it may reflect a read error. The chain recombines TRBV10-3 with TRBJ1-2, with a possible D match to TRBD1 (6 bases). CDR1 and CDR2 (germline): ENHRY, SYGVKD. CDR3 length equals 16 residues. This chain's CDR3 is CASSEIGTPGPYGYTF. The CDR3 DNA reads as TGTGCCAGCAGTGAAATTGGGACACCCGGCCCCTATGGCTACACCTTC.

This clonotype was observed many times. The chain carries TRBV24-1 and TRBJ1-5; 9 bases are a match to TRBD1. Germline CDR1 and CDR2: KGHDR and SFDVKD. After removal of 4 bases from V and 6 bases from J, the junction contained 15 bases not matched to a gene. The CDR3 consists of 18 residues. CDR3 sequence: CATSEAGTGKGMGQPQHF. As DNA, the CDR3 is TGTGCCACCAGTGAAGCCGGGACAGGGAAGGGCATGGGTCAGCCCCAGCATTTT.

This clonotype has more than one count but fewer than ten. V and J are TRBV4-1 and TRBJ1-2, with unresolved D. CDR1 is MGHRA and CDR2 is YSYEKL in the germline V gene. Trimming pared 3 bases from V and 2 bases from J, leaving 10 bases between. The CDR3 spans 14 residues. The CDR3 protein is CASSQAGLNYGYTF. The CDR3 region has the DNA TGCGCCAGCAGCCAGGCCGGACTGAACTATGGCTACACCTTC.

The sample holds many counts of this clonotype. The chain uses TRBV14 and TRBJ1-6, with 7 bases lining up with TRBD1. This CDR3 has 15 residues. Germline CDR1 and CDR2: SGHDN and FVKESK. The V gene end was trimmed by 3 bases and the J gene end by 9 bases; junction bases not matched to a gene: 8. In nucleotides, the CDR3 is TGTGCCAGCAGCCAGGGGACAGAGGTGGGTTCACCCCTCCACTTT. Its translation is CASSQGTEVGSPLHF.

This clonotype was seen ten or more times. The chain is built from TRBV5-8 and TRBJ1-2, with 7 bases fitting TRBD1. Trimming removed 4 bases from V and 6 bases from J; junction bases left unmatched: 9. Germline assignment: CDR1 SGHTS and CDR2 YDEGEE. The CDR3 is 14 residues long. The CDR3 here is CASSNIQGSHGYTF. DNA for the CDR3: TGTGCCAGCAGCAACATACAGGGGTCCCATGGCTACACCTTC.

This clonotype was observed a single time. A much larger clone sits a single nucleotide away, making a read error possible. Lacking the conserved final phenylalanine or tryptophan, this CDR3 likely reflects a read error. The chain joins TRBV9 to TRBJ1-2; no definite D call. Trimming removed 5 bases from V and 4 bases from J, with 12 bases in between. The CDR3 totals 13 residues. CDR1 and CDR2 (germline): SGDLS, YYNGEE. The CDR3 reads CASSFGALYGYTL. The CDR3 region has the DNA TGTGCCAGCAGTTTCGGAGCGCTCTATGGCTACACCCTC.

In this sample, this clonotype turned up many times. This rearrangement joins TRBV5-6 to TRBJ1-2; D uncertain. Deletions cut 2 bases from V and 4 bases from J, with 12 bases between. Germline V gene data show CDR1 as SGHDT and CDR2 as YYEEEE. The CDR3 runs 14 residues. The CDR3 bases are TGTGCCAGCAGCTTAGGAAGTCCGACCTATGGCTACACCTTC. Amino acid sequence: CASSLGSPTYGYTF.

The rearrangement joins TRBV10-3 to TRBJ2-7; 11 bases are a match to TRBD2. TRBJ2-1 explains the end of the DNA better; the J call may be wrong. The CDR3 consists of 14 residues. Germline V gene data show CDR1 as ENHRY and CDR2 as SYGVKD. The CDR3 bases are TGTGCCATCAGTGATGGACTAGCGGGCAATGAGCAGTTCTTC. This gives the protein CAISDGLAGNEQFF.

The V call is TRBV11-2, the J call TRBJ2-2; the D gene could be TRBD1 or TRBD2 (5 bases each). The CDR3 extends over 15 amino acids. Germline V gene lookup returns CDR1 SGHAT and CDR2 FQNNGV. V lost 6 bases, J lost 4 bases, and 15 bases lay in between. The CDR3 bases are TGTGCCAGCAGTCGGGGCAGGGTAATCACCGGGGAGCTGTTTTTT. It codes for CASSRGRVITGELFF.

This clonotype was seen just once. The chain is built from TRBV12-3 or TRBV12-4 and TRBJ2-7; TRBD2 aligns across 8 bases. V gave up 4 bases and J gave up 4 bases; unmatched junction bases: 6. The CDR3 consists of 14 residues. CDR3 sequence: CASSYTSGPYEQYF. For the CDR3, the DNA is TGTGCCAGCAGTTACACTAGCGGACCTTACGAGCAGTACTTC.

The gene calls are TRBV15 and TRBJ2-7, with 9 bases fitting TRBD2. Per germline, CDR1 LNHNV and CDR2 YYDKDF (reference sequence). The CDR3 extends over 15 amino acids. V trimming: 5 bases; J trimming: 2 bases; junction bases outside the gene matches: 7. CDR3 nucleotide sequence: TGTGCCACCAGCCACGGACTAGCGCCTACCTACGAGCAGTACTTC. Translating it yields CATSHGLAPTYEQYF.

This clonotype was seen only a few times. The rearrangement links TRBV7-9 to TRBJ2-7, with D unclear. Germline CDR1 is SEHNR and CDR2 is FQNEAQ (reference sequence). The CDR3 totals 13 residues. Trimming took 5 bases from V and 4 from J, leaving 12 bases between them. As DNA, the CDR3 is TGTGCCAGCAGCCATACTACAGCGTACGAGCAGTACTTC. The encoded protein is CASSHTTAYEQYF.

The genes are TRBV7-8 and TRBJ1-2; the match to TRBD1 covers 7 bases. With 5 bases clipped from V and 0 bases from J, the junction kept 6 bases outside the gene matches. This CDR3 has 15 amino acids. Germline-derived CDR1 and CDR2 are SGHVS and FQNEAQ. The CDR3 DNA follows: TGTGCCAGCAGCCCCCGGGACAGCCCTAACTATGGCTACACCTTC. Its protein product is CASSPRDSPNYGYTF.

About this clonotype itself: A clone one base away is much larger, so this may be a read error. The chain combines TRBV10-3 with TRBJ1-2; TRBD1 matches at 7 bases. This CDR3 is built from 11 residues. Germline V gives CDR1 ENHRY, CDR2 SYGVKD. V dropped 7 bases and J dropped 8; count of bases not matched to a gene: 4. CDR3 in DNA: TGTGCCATCAACACAGGGGACGGCTACACCTTC. This translates into CAINTGDGYTF.

This clonotype appeared a few times. The CDR3 spells CASSPTGERGELFF. The CDR3 bases are TGCGCCAGCAGTCCGACAGGGGAACGAGGGGAGCTGTTTTTT. V is TRBV4-3 and J is TRBJ2-2, with TRBD1 matching 8 bases. The germline CDR1 and CDR2 sequences are LGHNA and YSLEER. The ends lost 6 bases at V and 8 bases at J; junction bases unmatched: 8. The CDR3 loop spans 14 amino acids.